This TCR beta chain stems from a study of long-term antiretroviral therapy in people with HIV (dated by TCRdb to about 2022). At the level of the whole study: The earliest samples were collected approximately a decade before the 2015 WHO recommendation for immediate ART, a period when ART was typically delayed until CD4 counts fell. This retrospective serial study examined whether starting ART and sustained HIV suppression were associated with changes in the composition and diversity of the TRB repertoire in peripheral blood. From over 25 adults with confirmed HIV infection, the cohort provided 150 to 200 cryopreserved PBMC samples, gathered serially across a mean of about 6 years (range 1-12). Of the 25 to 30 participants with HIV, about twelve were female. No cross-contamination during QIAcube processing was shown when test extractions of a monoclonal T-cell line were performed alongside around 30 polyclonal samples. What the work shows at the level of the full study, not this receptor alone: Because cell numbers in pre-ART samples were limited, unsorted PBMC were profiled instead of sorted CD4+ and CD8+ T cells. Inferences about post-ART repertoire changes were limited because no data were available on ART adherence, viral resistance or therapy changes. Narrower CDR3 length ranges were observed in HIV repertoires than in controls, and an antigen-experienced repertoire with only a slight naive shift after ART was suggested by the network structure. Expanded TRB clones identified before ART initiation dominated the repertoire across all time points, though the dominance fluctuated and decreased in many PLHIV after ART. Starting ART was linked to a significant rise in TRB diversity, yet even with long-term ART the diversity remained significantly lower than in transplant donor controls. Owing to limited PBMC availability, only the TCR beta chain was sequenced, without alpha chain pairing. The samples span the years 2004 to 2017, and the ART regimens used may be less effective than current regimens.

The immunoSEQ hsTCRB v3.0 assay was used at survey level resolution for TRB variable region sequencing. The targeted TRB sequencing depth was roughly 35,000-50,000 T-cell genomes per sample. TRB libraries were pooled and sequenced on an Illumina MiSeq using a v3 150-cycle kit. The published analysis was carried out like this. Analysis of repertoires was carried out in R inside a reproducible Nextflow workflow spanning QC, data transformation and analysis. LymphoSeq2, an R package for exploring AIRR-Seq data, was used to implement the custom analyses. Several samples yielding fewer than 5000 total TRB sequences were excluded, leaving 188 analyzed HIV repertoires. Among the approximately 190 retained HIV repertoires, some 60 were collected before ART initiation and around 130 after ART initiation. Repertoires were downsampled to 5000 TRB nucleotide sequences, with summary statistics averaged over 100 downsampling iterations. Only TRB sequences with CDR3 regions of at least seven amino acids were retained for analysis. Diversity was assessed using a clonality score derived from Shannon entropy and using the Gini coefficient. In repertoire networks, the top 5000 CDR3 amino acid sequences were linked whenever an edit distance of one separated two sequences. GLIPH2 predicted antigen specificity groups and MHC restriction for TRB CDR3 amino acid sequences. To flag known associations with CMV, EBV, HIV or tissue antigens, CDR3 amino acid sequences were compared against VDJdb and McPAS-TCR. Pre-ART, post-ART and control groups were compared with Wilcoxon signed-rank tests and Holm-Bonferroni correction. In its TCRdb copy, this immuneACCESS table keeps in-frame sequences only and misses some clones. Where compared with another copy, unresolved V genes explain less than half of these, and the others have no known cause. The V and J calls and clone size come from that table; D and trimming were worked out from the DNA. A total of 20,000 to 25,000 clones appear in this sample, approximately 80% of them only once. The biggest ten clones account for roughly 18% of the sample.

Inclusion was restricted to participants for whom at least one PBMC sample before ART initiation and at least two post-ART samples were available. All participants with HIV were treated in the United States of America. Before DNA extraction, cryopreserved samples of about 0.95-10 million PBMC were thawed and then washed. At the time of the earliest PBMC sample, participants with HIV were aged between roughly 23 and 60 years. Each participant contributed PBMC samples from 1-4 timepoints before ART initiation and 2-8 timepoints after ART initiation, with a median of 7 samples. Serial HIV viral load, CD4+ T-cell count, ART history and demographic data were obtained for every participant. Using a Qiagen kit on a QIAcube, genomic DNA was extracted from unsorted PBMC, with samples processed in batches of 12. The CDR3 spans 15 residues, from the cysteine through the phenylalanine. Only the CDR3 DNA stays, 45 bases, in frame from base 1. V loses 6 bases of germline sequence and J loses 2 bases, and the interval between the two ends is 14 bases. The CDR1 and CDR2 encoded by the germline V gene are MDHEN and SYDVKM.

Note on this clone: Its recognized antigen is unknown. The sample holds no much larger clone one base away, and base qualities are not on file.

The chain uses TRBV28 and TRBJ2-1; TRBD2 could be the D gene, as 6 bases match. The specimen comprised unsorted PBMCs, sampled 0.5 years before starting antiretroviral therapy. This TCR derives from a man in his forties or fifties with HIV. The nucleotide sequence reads TGTGCCAGCAGCCTCGGAGGGGTACCCTACAATGAGCAGTTCTTC. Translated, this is CASSLGGVPYNEQFF.